Described below is a single T cell receptor (beta chain) sequence and its context. The record originates from a study of T cells after yellow fever vaccination. Trimming removed 6 bases at V and 5 bases at J, with 20 bases between. Germline V CDR1 and CDR2: DFQATT, SNEGSKA (reference sequence). The CDR3 loop spans 14 amino acids. One entry per CDR3 protein results from TCRdb running MiXCR on the 5' RACE reads. Of nearly 350,000 distinct CDR3 sequences in the sample, approximately 8% were seen once. The source of this sequence is a man between 18 and 35 years old who received the YFV17D yellow fever vaccine. The material was PBMCs, obtained approximately 47 days after the first yellow fever vaccination. The J gene is TRBJ2-7, the V gene TRBV20-1; a possible D gene is TRBD1 (6 bases). CDR3 sequence (DNA): TGCAGTGCGCCTAACAGGGCCGCGCTTAACGAGCAGTACGTC. It translates to CSAPNRAALNEQYV.